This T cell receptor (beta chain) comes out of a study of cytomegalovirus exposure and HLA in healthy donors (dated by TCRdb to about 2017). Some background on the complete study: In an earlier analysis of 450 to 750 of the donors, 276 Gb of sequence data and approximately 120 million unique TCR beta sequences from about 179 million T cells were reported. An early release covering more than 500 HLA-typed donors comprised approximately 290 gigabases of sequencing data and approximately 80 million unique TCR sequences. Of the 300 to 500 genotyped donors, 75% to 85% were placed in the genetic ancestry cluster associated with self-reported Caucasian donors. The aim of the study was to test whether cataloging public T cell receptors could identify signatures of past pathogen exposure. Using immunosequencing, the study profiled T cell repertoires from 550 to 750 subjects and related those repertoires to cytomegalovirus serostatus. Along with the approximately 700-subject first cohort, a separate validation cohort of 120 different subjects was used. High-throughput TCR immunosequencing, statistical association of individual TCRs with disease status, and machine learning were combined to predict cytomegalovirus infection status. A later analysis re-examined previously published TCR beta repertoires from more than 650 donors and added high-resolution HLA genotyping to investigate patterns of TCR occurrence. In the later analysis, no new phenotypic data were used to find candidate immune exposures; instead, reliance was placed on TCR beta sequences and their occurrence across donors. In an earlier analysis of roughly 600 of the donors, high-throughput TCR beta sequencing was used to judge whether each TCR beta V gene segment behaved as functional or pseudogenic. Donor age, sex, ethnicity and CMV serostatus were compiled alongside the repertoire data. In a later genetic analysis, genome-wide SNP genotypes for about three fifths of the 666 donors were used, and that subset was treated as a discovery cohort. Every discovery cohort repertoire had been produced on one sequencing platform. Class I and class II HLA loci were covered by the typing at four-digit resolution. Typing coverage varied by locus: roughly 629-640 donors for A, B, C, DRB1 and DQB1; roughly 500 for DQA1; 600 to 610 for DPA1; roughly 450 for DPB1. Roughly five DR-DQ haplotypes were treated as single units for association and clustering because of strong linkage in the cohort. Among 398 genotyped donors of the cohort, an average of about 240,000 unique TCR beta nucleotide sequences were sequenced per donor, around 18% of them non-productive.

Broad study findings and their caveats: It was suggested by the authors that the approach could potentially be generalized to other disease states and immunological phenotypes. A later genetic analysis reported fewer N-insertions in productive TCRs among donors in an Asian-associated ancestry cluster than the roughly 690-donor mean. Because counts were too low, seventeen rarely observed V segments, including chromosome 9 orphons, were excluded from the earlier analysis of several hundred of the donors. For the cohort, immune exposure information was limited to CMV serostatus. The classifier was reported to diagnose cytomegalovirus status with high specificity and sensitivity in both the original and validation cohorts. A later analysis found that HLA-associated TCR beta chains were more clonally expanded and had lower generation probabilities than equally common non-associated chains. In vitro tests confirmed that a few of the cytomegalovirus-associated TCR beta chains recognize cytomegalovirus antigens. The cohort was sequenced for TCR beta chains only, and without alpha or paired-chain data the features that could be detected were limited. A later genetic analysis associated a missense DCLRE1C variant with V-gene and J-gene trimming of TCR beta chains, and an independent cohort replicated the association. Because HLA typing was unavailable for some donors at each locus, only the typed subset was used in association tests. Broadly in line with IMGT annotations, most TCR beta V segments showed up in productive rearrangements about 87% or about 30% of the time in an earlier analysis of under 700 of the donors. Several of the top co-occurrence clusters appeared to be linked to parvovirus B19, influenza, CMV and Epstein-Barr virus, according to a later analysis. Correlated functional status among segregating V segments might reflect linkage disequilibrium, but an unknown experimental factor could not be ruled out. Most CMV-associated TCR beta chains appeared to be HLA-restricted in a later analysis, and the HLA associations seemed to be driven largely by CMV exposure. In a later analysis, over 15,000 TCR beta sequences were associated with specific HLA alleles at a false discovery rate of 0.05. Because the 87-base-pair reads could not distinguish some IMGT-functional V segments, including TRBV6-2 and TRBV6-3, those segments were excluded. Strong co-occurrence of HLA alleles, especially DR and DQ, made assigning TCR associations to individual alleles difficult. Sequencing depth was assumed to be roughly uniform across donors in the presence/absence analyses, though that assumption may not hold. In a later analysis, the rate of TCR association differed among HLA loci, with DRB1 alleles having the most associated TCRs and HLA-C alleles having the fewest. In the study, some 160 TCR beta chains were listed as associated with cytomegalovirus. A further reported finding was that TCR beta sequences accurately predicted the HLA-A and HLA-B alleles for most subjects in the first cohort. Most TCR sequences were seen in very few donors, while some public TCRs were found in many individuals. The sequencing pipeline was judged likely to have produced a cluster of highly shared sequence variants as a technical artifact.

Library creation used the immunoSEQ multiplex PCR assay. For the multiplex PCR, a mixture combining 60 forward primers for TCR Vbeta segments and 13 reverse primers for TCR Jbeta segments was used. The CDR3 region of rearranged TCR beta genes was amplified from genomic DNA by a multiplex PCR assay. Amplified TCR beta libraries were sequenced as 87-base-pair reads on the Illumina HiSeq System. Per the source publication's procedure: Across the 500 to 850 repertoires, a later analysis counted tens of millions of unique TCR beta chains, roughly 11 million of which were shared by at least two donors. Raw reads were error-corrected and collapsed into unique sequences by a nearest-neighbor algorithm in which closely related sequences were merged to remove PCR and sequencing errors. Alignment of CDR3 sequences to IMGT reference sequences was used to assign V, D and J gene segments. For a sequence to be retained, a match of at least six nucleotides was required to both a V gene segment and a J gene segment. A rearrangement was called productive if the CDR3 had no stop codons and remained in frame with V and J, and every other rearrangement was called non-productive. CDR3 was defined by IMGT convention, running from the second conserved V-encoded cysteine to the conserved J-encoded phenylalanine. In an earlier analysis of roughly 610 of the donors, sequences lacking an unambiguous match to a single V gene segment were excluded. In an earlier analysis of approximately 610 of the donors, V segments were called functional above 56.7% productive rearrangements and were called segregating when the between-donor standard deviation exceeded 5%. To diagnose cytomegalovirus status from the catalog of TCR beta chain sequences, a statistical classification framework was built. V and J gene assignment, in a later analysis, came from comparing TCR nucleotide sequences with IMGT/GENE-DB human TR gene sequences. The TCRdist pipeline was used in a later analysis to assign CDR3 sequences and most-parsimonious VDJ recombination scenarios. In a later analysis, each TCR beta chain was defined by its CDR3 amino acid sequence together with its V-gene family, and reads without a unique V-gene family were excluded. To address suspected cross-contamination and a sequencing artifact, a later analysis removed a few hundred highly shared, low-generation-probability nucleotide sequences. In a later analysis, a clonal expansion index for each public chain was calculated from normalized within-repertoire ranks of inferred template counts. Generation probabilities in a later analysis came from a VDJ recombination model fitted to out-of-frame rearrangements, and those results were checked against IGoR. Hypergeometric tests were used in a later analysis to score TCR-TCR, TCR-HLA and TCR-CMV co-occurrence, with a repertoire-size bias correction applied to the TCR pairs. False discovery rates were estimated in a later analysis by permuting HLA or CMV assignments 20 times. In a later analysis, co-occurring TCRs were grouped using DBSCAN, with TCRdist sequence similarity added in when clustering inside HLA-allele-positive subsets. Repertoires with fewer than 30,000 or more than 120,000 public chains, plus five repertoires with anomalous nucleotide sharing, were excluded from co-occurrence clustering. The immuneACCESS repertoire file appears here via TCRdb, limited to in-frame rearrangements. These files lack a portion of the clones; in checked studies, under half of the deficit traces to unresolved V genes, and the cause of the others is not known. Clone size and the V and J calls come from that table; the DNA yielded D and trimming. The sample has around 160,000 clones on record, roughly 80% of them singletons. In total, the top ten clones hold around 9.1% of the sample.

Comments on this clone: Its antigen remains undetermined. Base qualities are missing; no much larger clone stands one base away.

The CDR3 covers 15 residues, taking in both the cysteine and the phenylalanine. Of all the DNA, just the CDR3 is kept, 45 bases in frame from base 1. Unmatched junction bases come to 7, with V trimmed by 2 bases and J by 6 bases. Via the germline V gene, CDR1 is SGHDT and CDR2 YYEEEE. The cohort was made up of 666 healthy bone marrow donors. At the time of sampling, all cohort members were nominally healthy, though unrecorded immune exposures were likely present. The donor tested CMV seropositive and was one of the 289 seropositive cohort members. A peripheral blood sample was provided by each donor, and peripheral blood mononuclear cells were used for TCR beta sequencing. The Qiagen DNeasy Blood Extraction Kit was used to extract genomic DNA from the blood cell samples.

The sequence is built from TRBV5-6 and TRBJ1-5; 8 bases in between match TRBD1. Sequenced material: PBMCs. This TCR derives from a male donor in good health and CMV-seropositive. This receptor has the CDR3 CASSFRQGLIQPQHF. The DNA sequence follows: TGTGCCAGCAGCTTCCGACAGGGGCTTATTCAGCCCCAGCATTTT. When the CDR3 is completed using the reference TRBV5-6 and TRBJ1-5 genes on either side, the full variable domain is DAGVTQSPTHLIKTRGQQVTLRCSPKSGHDTVSWYQQALGQGPQFIFQYYEEEERQRGNFPDRFSGHQFPNYSSELNVNALLLGDSALYLCASSFRQGLIQPQHFGDGTRLSIL.